This TCR beta chain comes out of a study of identical twins (dated by TCRdb to between 2015 and 2016). With respect to the entire study: The study deep-sequenced TCR alpha and beta repertoires from monozygotic twins, unrelated adults of various ages and cord blood to test whether fetal clonotypes persist. To rule out contamination, the twin experiments were replicated at different times with different library preparation protocols. General conclusions and limits of the study: Because the same donors could not be followed over many years, the conclusions relied on cross-sectional statistical analysis. Out-of-frame TCR alpha sequences shared between twins showed an excess of low generation-probability sequences compared with coincidental sharing between unrelated individuals. In monozygotic twins, recombination models systematically underestimated out-of-frame TCR alpha sharing, but the models matched the sharing seen between unrelated individuals. Fewer insertions were carried by abundant cord blood beta clonotypes, a similar but weaker trend appeared in young adult naive repertoires, and no such trend appeared in memory repertoires. Zero-insertion analyses could be partly confounded by invariant T cells such as MAIT and iNKT, though diverse VJ usage argued against such confounding for most clonotypes. A weaker excess of twin sharing was found in beta out-of-frame sequences because the signal-to-noise ratio was lowered by fewer shared sequences.

Every donor in the study was a healthy Caucasian. The twin cohort comprised three pairs of female monozygotic twins, all aged roughly 18 to 30 years. Positive isolation kits from Invitrogen were used to isolate the CD4+ and CD8+ T cell populations. The library was obtained by 5' RACE. The instrument was an Illumina HiSeq 2000. Template switching introduced a universal primer binding site; the final cDNA contained a unique molecular identifier, enabling accurate counting of TCR cDNA molecules. First-strand cDNA for TCR alpha and beta chains was synthesized from specific primers in the conserved constant-segment region. Each cDNA library was double barcoded, with a SMART-Mk sample barcode plus Illumina barcodes, to control for contamination. TruSeq adapter sequences, together with Illumina sample barcodes, were added in two successive PCR steps. The Illumina HiSeq platform was used with custom primers to sequence TCR alpha and beta cDNA libraries. The source study handled its data this way. MiGEC processed the raw reads to extract unique molecular identifiers, while MiXCR was used to determine the CDR3 positions. Recombination models were inferred per individual with the repgenHMM and IGoR tools using an EM algorithm. The tcR package in R was used for shared clonotype analysis, with sharing normalized by the product of cloneset sizes. To study raw recombination without the effects of thymic and clonal selection, out-of-frame nonproductive sequences were analyzed. Clones were called with MiXCR by TCRdb after fastp trimmed the public reads at Q25, and only in-frame beta chains were retained. Every distinct CDR3 protein forms one entry, paired with its most common genes and DNA. The V and J calls were not made by the authors but by TCRdb's processing. The sample includes hundreds of thousands of distinct CDR3 sequences, with less than 9.5% observed a single time. Together, the top ten hold roughly 6.8% of the sample.

Details on this clonotype: Its recognized antigen is unknown. Within one base of it there is no much larger clone, and no base qualities were kept.

Clipping removes 4 bases from V and 0 bases from J, with 18 as the unmatched junction base count. The CDR1 and CDR2 encoded by the germline V gene (reference sequence) are SGHAT and FQDESV. Including cysteine and phenylalanine, the CDR3 has 20 amino acids. CDR3 DNA only is kept here, 60 bases in frame from base 1. The sample was also linked to a second study, of yellow fever vaccine responses in identical twins. The second paper further reports: According to the authors, in identical twins the way T cells responded to vaccination appeared partly convergent and partly personalized. In the study, vaccine-responding T cell clones were precisely tracked in identical twins.

The chain is made from TRBV11-1 and TRBJ2-1, and 7 bases in between align with TRBD1. The material sequenced was CD8+ T cells sorted from blood. The clonotype comes from a woman younger than 35 in good health. The sequence in DNA is TGTGCCAGCAGCTCGGCCGACAGGGCGAAATTCCCGAGCTCCTACAATGAGCAGTTCTTC. It translates to CASSSADRAKFPSSYNEQFF. Supplemented by the reference TRBV11-1 and TRBJ2-1 proteins around the CDR3, the complete variable domain is EAEVAQSPRYKITEKSQAVAFWCDPISGHATLYWYRQILGQGPELLVQFQDESVVDDSQLPKDRFSAERLKGVDSTLKIQPAELGDSAMYLCASSSADRAKFPSSYNEQFFGPGTRLTVL.